This T cell receptor (beta chain) was sequenced for a study of blood T cell repertoires in COVID-19. Study context: PBMCs, B-cell-depleted T cells, or T cells provided the cDNA or gDNA that made up the material.

The CDR3 covers 13 residues. The J segment lost 4 bases and the V segment lost 10 bases, leaving 3 bases of the junction unmatched. The germline gives CDR1 MNHNY, CDR2 SVGAGI (reference sequence). Authors' data handling: Estimation of nucleated cell counts was performed using reference gene primer amplification. The assay was immunoSEQ multiplex PCR, and TCRdb's table has in-frame clones only and misses some. V and J calls and clone size are given by that table; D and trimming were obtained from the DNA. The table includes approximately 76,000 clones, approximately 86% detected once. Sequencing used peripheral blood. The V call is TRBV6-6, the J call TRBJ2-5, with TRBD2 matching over 13 bases. This TCR was sampled from a woman aged 60-75 years with acute or convalescent COVID-19. The CDR3 DNA reads as TGTGCCATCGGGACTAGCGGGGCAGAGACCCAGTACTTC. Its translation is CAIGTSGAETQYF.